The entry below describes one T cell receptor beta chain. Its antigen is undetermined. The sample originates from a study of shared clonotypes between healthy human individuals. Study observations and caveats: Some clonotypes were shared by all four sorted-subset donors, while others were not shared. The non-shared ones had lower generation probabilities than the shared ones. For sorted subsets, rarefaction showed incomplete sequencing despite large depth.

Over several immunoSEQ plates, each subset's genomic DNA was distributed in even portions. The method was immunoSEQ multiplex PCR; TCRdb's version includes in-frame clones alone and lacks a portion of them. The repertoire holds millions of clones, with more than 80% as singletons. Donors, without exception, were Caucasian adults residing in Nashville, Tennessee. V was cut by 0 bases and J by 6 bases, with 9 bases left in between. The CDR3 is 14 amino acids. CDR1 is MNHNY, CDR2 SVGAGI, per germline (reference sequence). Input material: naive CD4+ T cells from PBMCs. Regarding subset: CD45RA+ positively selected. This TCR was recovered from a man aged 18 to 35 in good health. Some clones in this sample may be carry-over from other donors' samples. The chain employs TRBV6-6 and TRBJ1-5, with D maybe TRBD1 (5 bases). The CDR3 DNA reads as TGTGCCAGCAGTTACTCAAGGGGTTTTCAGCCCCAGCATTTT. It codes for CASSYSRGFQPQHF.